This T cell receptor (beta chain) was sequenced during a study of identical twins. V lost 4 bases, J lost 3 bases, and 16 bases lay in between. The CDR3 has 15 amino acids. CDR1 SGHDT and CDR2 YYEEEE come from the germline V gene. As to this clonotype: Its antigen is undetermined.

TCRdb re-called the 5' RACE reads with MiXCR, one entry per CDR3 protein. The sample has roughly 1,500,000 distinct CDR3 sequences, about 32% seen once. Overall study findings and caveats: Excess sharing by twins proved weaker in beta out-of-frame sequences. Models came in too low on out-of-frame TCR alpha sharing in monozygotic twins. For cord blood, abundant beta clonotypes had fewer insertions, unlike memory repertoires, which showed none.

The sequence came from a newborn girl in good health. The sequenced material came from cord blood. The V call is TRBV5-6, the J call TRBJ1-1; D might be TRBD1 (6 bases). The CDR3 DNA reads TGTGCCAGCAGCCGCTTTTCAAGGGGGGACACTGAAGCTTTCTTT. Translated, it gives CASSRFSRGDTEAFF.